This T cell receptor (beta chain) was captured by sequencing in a study of T cells in narcolepsy listed by TCRdb under 2018. About the full investigation: Healthy control donors were enrolled in the study alongside patients who had narcolepsy type 1 or type 2 (NT1, NT2). Autoreactive T cells targeting hypocretin neuron self-antigens (hypocretin, TRIB2) were sought in narcolepsy patients, and TCR Vbeta sequencing was used to track clonotypes in blood and CSF.

For TCR Vbeta sequencing, memory CD4+ T cells were sorted ex vivo from the peripheral blood of narcolepsy patients and healthy controls. This clone was seen a single time. Its antigen has not been determined. One base away there is no much larger clone; base qualities are not given. CDR1 and CDR2 are drawn from the germline V gene: SGHRS, YFSETQ. The CDR3 covers 16 residues, taking in both the cysteine and the phenylalanine. The only DNA kept is the CDR3, 48 bases in frame from the first base. V is reduced by 6 bases and J by 1 base, leaving a spacing of 19 bases between them. The full study reports these points: Some blood memory CD4+ repertoires from patients and controls contained no sequences matching autoreactive T cell clones. HCRT-specific and TRIB2-specific autoreactive clonotypes were highlighted in plots that compared CD4+ T cell clonotypes in CSF versus blood from the same patient. Autoreactive clonotypes were reported to be detected serially in the blood of the same patients and of different patients, but not in the blood of healthy controls. Numbers of sequenced blood memory CD4+ clonotypes were comparable, averaging roughly 40,000 in patients and more than 30,000 in controls.

Library method: the immunoSEQ multiplex PCR assay. TCRdb limited this immuneACCESS table to in-frame rearrangements with V and J called. A share of clones is missing; checked studies link under half to unresolved V genes, and the rest is unexplained. In this sample the table shows around 30,000 clones, about three quarters of which occur a single time. The top ten constitute 1.2% of the sample. This clonotype was sampled from a human donor with narcolepsy. The sequence links TRBV5-1 to TRBJ1-1; TRBD1 is a weak D gene call, 6 bases matching. Sequencing was carried out using CD45RA- memory CD4+ T cells from PBMCs. What this sample's cell subset or site label stands for: memory T cells sorted ex vivo from peripheral blood. The nucleotide sequence is given as TGCGCCAGCACCTCCCGGGACAAGGCTTCGAACACTGAAGCTTTCTTT. Protein translation: CASTSRDKASNTEAFF.